The clone carrying this TCR beta chain showed up many times. All enrollees were about 18 to 95 years old and from fewer than 30 US areas. Data came from immunoSEQ multiplex PCR; TCRdb stores just in-frame clones and leaves some out. This table holds around 280,000 clones, 89% found once. The entry originates in a study of blood T cell repertoires in COVID-19. Germline V gene lookup returns CDR1 SGHRS and CDR2 YFSETQ. The CDR3 extends over 13 amino acids. Trimming shortened V by 5 bases and J by 6 bases, and 12 bases separated the two germline ends. The rearrangement links TRBV5-1 to TRBJ1-5; D gene ambiguous. Sample: PBMCs or T cells enriched from blood (not recorded which). The clonotype comes from a woman in her forties who had recovered from COVID-19. CDR3 nucleotides: TGCGCCAGCAGTGAGGGTCCGGGTCAGCCCCAGCATTTT. It yields the protein CASSEGPGQPQHF.